This is a list of T cell receptor beta chains from one sample in a study of blood T cell repertoires in COVID-19. Profiling relied on immunoSEQ multiplex PCR, and the TCRdb table lists in-frame clones only, not all of them. Here the sample spans some 32,000 clones, around 90% being singletons. The specimen sequenced was peripheral blood. These receptors were collected from a man in his 60s with active COVID-19. The CDR3 runs from the conserved cysteine through the conserved F or W. Each record gives: clone size, V gene, D gene, J gene, CDR3 DNA, CDR3 protein. D genes are given only for firm matches. Rows may omit the clone size; those that give it use once, few, many or a size class.

-	TRBV29-1	TRBD2	TRBJ2-7	TGCAGCGTTGAAATAGCGGGAGGGCCCTACGAGCAGTACTTC	CSVEIAGGPYEQYF
few	TRBV12-3/TRBV12-4	-	TRBJ2-1	TGTGCCAGCAGGTCCGTCGGGTGGAATGAGCAGTTCTTC	CASRSVGWNEQFF
-	TRBV10-3	-	TRBJ2-7	TGTGCCATCAGTGAGTCCGGACAGAGCTACGAGCAGTACTTC	CAISESGQSYEQYF
few	TRBV3-1/TRBV3-2	-	TRBJ1-6	TGTGCCAGCAGCCAAGACGGGGGGCGGTCACCCCTCCACTTT	CASSQDGGRSPLHF
-	TRBV19	TRBD1	TRBJ2-2	TGTGCCAGTAGTGGACGAGAAACAGGGGGCATAGGGACCGGGGAGCTGTTTTTT	CASSGRETGGIGTGELFF
-	TRBV5-6	-	TRBJ1-1	TGTGCCAGCAGCTTGGTACAGGGAAGAGCTTTCTTT	CASSLVQGRAFF
-	TRBV20-1	-	TRBJ2-7	TGCAGTATAAAACGAGCCTACGAGCAGTACTTC	CSIKRAYEQYF
-	TRBV7-9	-	TRBJ2-2	TGTGCCAGCAGCTTCGGGGGGCCGAACACCGGGGAGCTGTTTTTT	CASSFGGPNTGELFF
-	TRBV7-2	-	TRBJ2-7	TGTGCCAGCAGCTTAAGGAGTTACGAGCAGTACTTC	CASSLRSYEQYF
-	TRBV6-5	TRBD2	TRBJ2-3	TGTGCCAGCAAGACTAGCGGAAGCACAGATACGCAGTATTTT	CASKTSGSTDTQYF
-	TRBV3-1/TRBV3-2	-	TRBJ2-1	TGTGCCAGCAGCCAAGTTAACAATGAGCAGTTCTTC	CASSQVNNEQFF
-	TRBV14	-	TRBJ1-1	TGTGCCAGCAGCCAAGATATGTGGGGCTCGTCGAACACTGAAGCTTTCTTT	CASSQDMWGSSNTEAFF
-	TRBV2	TRBD2	TRBJ2-7	TGTGCCAGCAGCGAGATAGCGGGAGGCGCCTACGAGCAGTACTTC	CASSEIAGGAYEQYF
-	TRBV9	-	TRBJ2-4	TGTGCCAGCAGCCCAGTGGGGGGGCCAAACATTCAGTACTTC	CASSPVGGPNIQYF
-	TRBV2	TRBD1	TRBJ2-3	TGTGCCAGCAGTGAAGATGGGACAGGGAGATTAGATACGCAGTATTTT	CASSEDGTGRLDTQYF
-	TRBV28	-	TRBJ2-1	TGTGCCAGCAGTCCCCGCGGGCGTCTCTCCTACAATGAGCAGTTCTTC	CASSPRGRLSYNEQFF